These 14 T cell receptor beta chains were all obtained from the same sample, sequenced in a study of blood T cell repertoires in COVID-19. The method was immunoSEQ multiplex PCR; TCRdb's version includes in-frame clones alone and lacks a portion of them. The sample shows about 260,000 clones, about 91% of them seen only once. The sample consisted of PBMCs or T cells enriched from blood (not recorded which). These TCRs come from a woman between 35 and 50 years old with acute COVID-19.

In DNA form, the CDR3 reads TGTGCCAGCAGACTTCGGGACACCATTTACAATGAGCAGTTCTTC. This encodes CASRLRDTIYNEQFF. The chain carries TRBV2 and TRBJ2-1, with D possibly matching TRBD1 (6 bases). The CDR3 contains 15 residues. V lost 6 bases, J lost 4 bases, and 16 bases lay in between. Germline V CDR1 and CDR2: SNHLY, FYNNEI.

The V and J genes are TRBV19 and TRBJ1-5; D gene uncertain. Germline V lookup: CDR1 LNHDA, CDR2 SQIVND (reference sequence). The CDR3 spans 13 residues. The germline V and J ends were trimmed by 1 base and 5 bases, with 6 bases remaining between them. CDR3 nucleotides: TGTGCCAGTAGTATAGGGCTAGATCAGCCCCAGCATTTT. This encodes CASSIGLDQPQHF.

The chain recombines TRBV28 with TRBJ2-5, with a possible D match to TRBD2 (5 bases). V was clipped by 7 bases and J by 14 bases, with 20 bases between them. Germline V gene lookup returns CDR1 MDHEN and CDR2 SYDVKM. The CDR3 is made up of 12 amino acids. The CDR3 DNA is TGTGCCAGCACCTGGACTGCCGGTACCCCCTACTTC. As protein: CASTWTAGTPYF.

This chain links TRBV7-9 with TRBJ1-4; 7 bases are shared with TRBD1. Germline-derived CDR1 and CDR2 are SEHNR and FQNEAQ (reference sequence). J was trimmed by 7 bases and V by 1 base; bases with no gene match: 12. CDR3 length: 17 amino acids. The CDR3 bases are TGTGCCAGCAGCTTAGTGAGCGCGGACAGGAACCTTGAAAAACTGTTTTTT. This codes for CASSLVSADRNLEKLFF.

The chain links TRBV6-5 to TRBJ1-2; D ambiguous. This CDR3 contains 13 residues. Germline-derived CDR1 and CDR2 are MNHEY and SVGAGI. Trimming removed 6 bases from V and 3 bases from J, with 11 bases in between. CDR3 sequence reads: CASSRDMYYGYTF. CDR3 bases: TGTGCCAGCAGCAGAGACATGTACTATGGCTACACCTTC.

This chain uses TRBV3-1 (or the pseudogene TRBV3-2) with TRBJ1-5; tentatively, D is TRBD1 (6 bases). The CDR3 is 15 amino acids. V was pared by 2 bases and J by 7 bases, with 15 bases between. CDR1 and CDR2 from the germline V gene are LGHDT and YNNKEL (reference sequence). CDR3 sequence: CASSQMSTGSQPQHF. The CDR3 bases are TGTGCCAGCAGCCAAATGTCAACAGGGTCCCAGCCCCAGCATTTT.

This chain connects TRBV9 to TRBJ2-3, with a weak D call TRBD2 (6 bases). The CDR3 extends over 16 amino acids. Germline V lookup: CDR1 SGDLS, CDR2 YYNGEE. Trimming took off 4 bases at V and 1 base at J, with 16 bases between the two ends. CDR3 sequence: CASSSRGWEGTDTQYF. For the CDR3, the DNA is TGTGCCAGCAGCTCTCGTGGGTGGGAGGGCACAGATACGCAGTATTTT.

The V gene is TRBV6-2 or TRBV6-3, the J gene TRBJ2-1; 9 bases line up with TRBD2. The CDR3 loop spans 14 amino acids. Trimming removed 4 bases from V and 5 bases from J; junction bases left unmatched: 3. CDR1 is MNHEY and CDR2 is SVGEGT in the germline V gene. The CDR3 loop reads CASSSAGGNNEQFF. CDR3 in DNA: TGTGCCAGCAGTTCGGCGGGAGGGAACAATGAGCAGTTCTTC.

The chain joins TRBV20-1 to TRBJ1-1; a weak D match, TRBD1 (5 bases). Germline CDR1 and CDR2: DFQATT and SNEGSKA (reference sequence). The CDR3 contains 13 residues. V shed 3 bases and J shed 6 bases, with 14 bases lying between them. CDR3 loop: CSASRGTNAEAFF. In DNA form, the CDR3 reads TGCAGTGCTAGTCGAGGGACTAATGCTGAAGCTTTCTTT.

This clone occurred a few times. V usage is TRBV10-1 and J usage is TRBJ1-2; D is uncertain. The CDR3 contains 13 residues. Germline V lookup: CDR1 WNHNN, CDR2 SYGVQD (reference sequence). Trimming removed 6 bases at V and 5 bases at J, with 13 bases between. In DNA form, the CDR3 reads TGCGCCAGCAGCGATGGTTTCGGGTATGGCTACACCTTC. Protein sequence: CASSDGFGYGYTF.

V is TRBV15 and J is TRBJ2-2, with D maybe TRBD1 (5 bases). V shed 0 bases and J shed 5 bases, with 16 bases lying between them. CDR3 length: 17 residues. Germline CDR1 is LNHNV and CDR2 is YYDKDF (reference sequence). CDR3: CATSRDGAGTWTGELFF. For the CDR3, the DNA is TGTGCCACCAGCAGAGATGGGGCCGGAACGTGGACCGGGGAGCTGTTTTTT.

This clone was observed a single time. This chain joins TRBV3-1 (or the pseudogene TRBV3-2) and TRBJ1-2, with D perhaps TRBD1 (6 bases). This CDR3 spans 15 amino acids. Trimming took off 0 bases at V and 3 bases at J, with 11 bases between the two ends. Per germline, CDR1 LGHDT and CDR2 YNNKEL (reference sequence). CDR3 sequence reads: CASSQDGGGYYGYTF. Here the CDR3 DNA reads TGTGCCAGCAGCCAAGATGGGGGCGGGTACTATGGCTACACCTTC.

The chain combines TRBV24-1 with TRBJ1-2; 8 positions match TRBD1. With V trimmed by 6 bases and J by 10 bases, 6 bases remained unmatched. CDR3 length: 12 amino acids. Germline CDR1 is KGHDR and CDR2 is SFDVKD. The DNA for the CDR3 is TGTGCCACCAGTCCGGACAGGGAAGACTACACCTTC. Protein: CATSPDREDYTF.

The V call is TRBV19, the J call TRBJ2-7, with no clear D. CDR3 length: 13 residues. In germline, CDR1 is LNHDA, CDR2 SQIVND (reference sequence). Trimming removed 6 bases from V and 4 bases from J, with 13 bases in between. Here the CDR3 DNA reads TGTGCCAGTAGCACACAGCACGAATACGAGCAGTACTTC. Protein sequence: CASSTQHEYEQYF.